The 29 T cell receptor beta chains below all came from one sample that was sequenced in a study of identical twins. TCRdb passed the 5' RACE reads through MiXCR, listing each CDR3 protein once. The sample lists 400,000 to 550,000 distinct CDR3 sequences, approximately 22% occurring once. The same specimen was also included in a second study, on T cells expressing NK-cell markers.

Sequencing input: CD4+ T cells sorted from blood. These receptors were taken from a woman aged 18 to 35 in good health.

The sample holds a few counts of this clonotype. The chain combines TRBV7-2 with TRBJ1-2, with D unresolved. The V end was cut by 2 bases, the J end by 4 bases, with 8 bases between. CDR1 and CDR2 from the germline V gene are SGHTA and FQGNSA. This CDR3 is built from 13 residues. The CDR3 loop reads CASSLSGPYGYTF. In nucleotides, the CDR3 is TGTGCCAGCAGCTTATCTGGGCCCTATGGCTACACCTTC.

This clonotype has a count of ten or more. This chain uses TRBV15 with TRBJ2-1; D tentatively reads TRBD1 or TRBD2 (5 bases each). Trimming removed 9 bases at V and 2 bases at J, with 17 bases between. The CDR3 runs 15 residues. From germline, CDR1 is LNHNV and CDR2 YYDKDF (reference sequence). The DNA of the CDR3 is TGTGCCACGGGCCCTGACCCGGGGCCCTACAATGAGCAGTTCTTC. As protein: CATGPDPGPYNEQFF.

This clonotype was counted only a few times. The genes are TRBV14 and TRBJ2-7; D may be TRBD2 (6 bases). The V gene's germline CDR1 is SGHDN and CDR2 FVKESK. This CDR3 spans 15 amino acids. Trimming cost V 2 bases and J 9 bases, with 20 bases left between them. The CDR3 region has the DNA TGTGCCAGCAGCCAATGGAGGGGCCCATACGAAACGCAGTACTTC. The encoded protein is CASSQWRGPYETQYF.

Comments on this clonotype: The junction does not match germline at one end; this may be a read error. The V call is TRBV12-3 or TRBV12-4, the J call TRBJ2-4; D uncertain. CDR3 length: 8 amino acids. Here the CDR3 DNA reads TGTGCCAGCAGTTTTTCCATTTTC. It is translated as CASSFSIF.

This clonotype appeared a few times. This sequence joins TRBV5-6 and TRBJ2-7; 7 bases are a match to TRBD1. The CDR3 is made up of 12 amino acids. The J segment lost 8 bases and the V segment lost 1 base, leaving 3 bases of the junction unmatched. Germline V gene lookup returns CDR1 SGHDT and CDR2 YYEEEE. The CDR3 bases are TGTGCCAGCAGCTTGCGACAGGGCCAGCAGTACTTC. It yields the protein CASSLRQGQQYF.

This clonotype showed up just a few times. CDR3 loop: CASSLAAANYGYTF. CDR3 sequence (DNA): TGCGCCAGCAGCTTGGCGGCCGCTAACTATGGCTACACCTTC. The chain employs TRBV5-1 and TRBJ1-2, with unresolved D. CDR3 length: 14 amino acids. With 0 bases removed from V and 0 bases from J, the gap between germline ends came to 6 bases. Germline CDR1 SGHRS, CDR2 YFSETQ.

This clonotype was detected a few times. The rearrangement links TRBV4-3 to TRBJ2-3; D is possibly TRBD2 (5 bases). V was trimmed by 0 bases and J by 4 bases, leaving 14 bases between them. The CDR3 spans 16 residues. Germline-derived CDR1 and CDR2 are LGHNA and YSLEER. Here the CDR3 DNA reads TGCGCCAGCAGCCAAGATGTGGCCAATAGCGCAGATACGCAGTATTTT. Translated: CASSQDVANSADTQYF.

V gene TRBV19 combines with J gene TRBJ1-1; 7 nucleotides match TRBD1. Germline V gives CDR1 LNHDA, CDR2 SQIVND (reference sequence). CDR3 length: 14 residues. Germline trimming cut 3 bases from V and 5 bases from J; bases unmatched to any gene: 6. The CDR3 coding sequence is TGTGCCAGTAGTATTGCAGGGGGTATGACTGAAGCTTTCTTT. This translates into CASSIAGGMTEAFF.

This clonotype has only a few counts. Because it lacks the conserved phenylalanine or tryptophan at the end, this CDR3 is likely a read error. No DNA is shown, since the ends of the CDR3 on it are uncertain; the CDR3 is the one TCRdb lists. The CDR3: CASSLVKGGWSL. The chain recombines TRBV12-3 or TRBV12-4 with TRBJ1-1. The CDR3 is 12 residues long, counting both termini.

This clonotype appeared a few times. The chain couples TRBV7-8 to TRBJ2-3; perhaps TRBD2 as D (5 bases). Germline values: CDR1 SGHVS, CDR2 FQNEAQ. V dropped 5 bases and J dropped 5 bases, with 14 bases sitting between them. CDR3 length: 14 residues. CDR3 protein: CASSLDFVGDTQYF. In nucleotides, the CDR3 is TGTGCCAGCAGCCTGGACTTCGTCGGAGATACGCAGTATTTT.

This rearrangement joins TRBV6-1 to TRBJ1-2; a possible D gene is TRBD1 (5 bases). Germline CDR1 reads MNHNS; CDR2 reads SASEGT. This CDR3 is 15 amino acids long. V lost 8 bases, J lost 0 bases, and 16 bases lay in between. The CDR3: CASSLGAAANYGYTF. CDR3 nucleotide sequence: TGTGCCAGCTCATTAGGGGCAGCAGCTAACTATGGCTACACCTTC.

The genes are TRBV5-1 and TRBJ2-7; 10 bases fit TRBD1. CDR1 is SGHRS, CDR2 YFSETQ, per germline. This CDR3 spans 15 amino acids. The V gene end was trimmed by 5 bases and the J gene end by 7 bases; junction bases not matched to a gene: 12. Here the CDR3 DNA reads TGCGCCAGCAGGGACCCGGGACAGGGGAATGGGGAGCAGTACTTC. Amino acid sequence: CASRDPGQGNGEQYF. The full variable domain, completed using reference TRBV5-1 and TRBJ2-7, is KAGVTQTPRYLIKTRGQQVTLSCSPISGHRSVSWYQQTPGQGLQFLFEYFSETQRNKGNFPGRFSGRQFSNSRSEMNVSTLELGDSALYLCASRDPGQGNGEQYFGPGTRLTVT.

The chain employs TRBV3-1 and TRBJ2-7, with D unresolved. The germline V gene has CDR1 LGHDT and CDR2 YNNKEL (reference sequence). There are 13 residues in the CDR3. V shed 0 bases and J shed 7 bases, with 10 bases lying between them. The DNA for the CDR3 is TGTGCCAGCAGCCAAGATCTTCCTTGGGAGCAGTACTTC. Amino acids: CASSQDLPWEQYF.

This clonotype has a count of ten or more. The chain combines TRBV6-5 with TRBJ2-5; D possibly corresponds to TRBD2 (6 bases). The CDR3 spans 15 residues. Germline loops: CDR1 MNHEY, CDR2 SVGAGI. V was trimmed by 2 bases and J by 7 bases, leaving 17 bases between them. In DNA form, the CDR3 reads TGTGCCAGCAGTTACGGCGGGATCAGGAGGGGGACCCAGTACTTC. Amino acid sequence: CASSYGGIRRGTQYF.

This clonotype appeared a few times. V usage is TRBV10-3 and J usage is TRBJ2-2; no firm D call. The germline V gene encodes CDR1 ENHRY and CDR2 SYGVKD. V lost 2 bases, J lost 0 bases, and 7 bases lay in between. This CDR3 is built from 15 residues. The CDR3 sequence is CAISERHANTGELFF. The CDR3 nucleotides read TGTGCCATCAGTGAGAGACACGCGAACACCGGGGAGCTGTTTTTT.

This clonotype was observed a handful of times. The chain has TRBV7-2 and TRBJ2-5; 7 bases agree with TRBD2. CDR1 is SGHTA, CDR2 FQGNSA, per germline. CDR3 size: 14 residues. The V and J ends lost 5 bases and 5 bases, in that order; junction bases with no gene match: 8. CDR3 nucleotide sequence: TGTGCCAGCAGCCCCGTCAGCGGGGCGGAGACCCAGTACTTC. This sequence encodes CASSPVSGAETQYF.

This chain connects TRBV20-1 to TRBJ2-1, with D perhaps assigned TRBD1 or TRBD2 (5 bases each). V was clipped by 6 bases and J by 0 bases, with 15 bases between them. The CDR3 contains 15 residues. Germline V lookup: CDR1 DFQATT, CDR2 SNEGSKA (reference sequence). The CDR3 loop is CSAARDASSYNEQFF. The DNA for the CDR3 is TGCAGTGCAGCACGGGACGCAAGCTCCTACAATGAGCAGTTCTTC.

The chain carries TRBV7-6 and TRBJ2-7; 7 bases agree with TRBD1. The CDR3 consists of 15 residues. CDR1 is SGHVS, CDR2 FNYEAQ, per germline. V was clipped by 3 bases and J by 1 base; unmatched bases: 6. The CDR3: CASSFSPGQSYEQYF. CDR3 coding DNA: TGTGCCAGCAGCTTTTCTCCGGGACAGTCCTACGAGCAGTACTTC.

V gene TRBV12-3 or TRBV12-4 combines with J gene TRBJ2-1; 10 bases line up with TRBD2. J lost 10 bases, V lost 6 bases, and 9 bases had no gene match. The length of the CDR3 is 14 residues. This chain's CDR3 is CASSRIAGGGEQFF. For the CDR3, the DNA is TGTGCCAGCAGCCGGATAGCGGGAGGTGGCGAGCAGTTCTTC.

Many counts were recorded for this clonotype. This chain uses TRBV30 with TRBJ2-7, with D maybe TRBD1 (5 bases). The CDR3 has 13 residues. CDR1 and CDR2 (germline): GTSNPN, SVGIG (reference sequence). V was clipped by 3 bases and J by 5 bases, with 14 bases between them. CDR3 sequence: CAWSKDIRDEQYF. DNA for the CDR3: TGTGCCTGGAGCAAGGACATTAGGGACGAGCAGTACTTC.

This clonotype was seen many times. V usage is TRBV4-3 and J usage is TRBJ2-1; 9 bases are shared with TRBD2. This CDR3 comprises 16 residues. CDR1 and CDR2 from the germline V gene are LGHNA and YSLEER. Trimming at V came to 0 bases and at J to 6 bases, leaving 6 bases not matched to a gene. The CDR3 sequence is CASSQEAAGGLNEQFF. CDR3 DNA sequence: TGCGCCAGCAGCCAAGAGGCGGCGGGAGGGCTCAATGAGCAGTTCTTC.

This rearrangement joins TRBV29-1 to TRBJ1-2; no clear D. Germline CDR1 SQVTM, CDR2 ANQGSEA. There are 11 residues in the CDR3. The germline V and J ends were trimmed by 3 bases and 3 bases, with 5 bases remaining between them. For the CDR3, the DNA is TGCAGCGTTGATGGGCACTATGGCTACACCTTC. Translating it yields CSVDGHYGYTF.

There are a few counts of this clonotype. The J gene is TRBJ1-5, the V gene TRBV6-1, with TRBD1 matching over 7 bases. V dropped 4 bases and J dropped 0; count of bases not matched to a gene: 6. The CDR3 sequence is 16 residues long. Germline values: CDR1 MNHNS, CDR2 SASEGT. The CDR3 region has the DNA TGTGCCAGCAGTGGGGGACAGCTCTATAGCAATCAGCCCCAGCATTTT. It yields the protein CASSGGQLYSNQPQHF.

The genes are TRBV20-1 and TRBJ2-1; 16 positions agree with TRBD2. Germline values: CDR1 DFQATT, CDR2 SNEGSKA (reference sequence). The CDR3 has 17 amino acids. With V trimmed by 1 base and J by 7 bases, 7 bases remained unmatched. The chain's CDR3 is CSARAPGLAGGPNEQFF. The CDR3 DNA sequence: TGCAGTGCTAGAGCGCCGGGACTAGCGGGAGGGCCAAATGAGCAGTTCTTC.

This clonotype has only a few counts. CDR3 coding DNA: TGTGCCAGCAAGTCGACGGTGGACTACGAGCAGTACTTC. This translates into CASKSTVDYEQYF. The chain couples TRBV6-1 to TRBJ2-7; D is undetermined. This CDR3 comprises 13 residues. Germline CDR1 is MNHNS and CDR2 is SASEGT. V dropped 7 bases and J dropped 3 bases, with 13 bases sitting between them.

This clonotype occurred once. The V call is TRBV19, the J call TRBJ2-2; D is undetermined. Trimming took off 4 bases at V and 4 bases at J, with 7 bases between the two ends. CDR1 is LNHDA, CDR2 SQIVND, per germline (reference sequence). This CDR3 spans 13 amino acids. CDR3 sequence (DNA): TGTGCCAGTAGTACCGACACCACCGGGGAGCTGTTTTTT. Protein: CASSTDTTGELFF. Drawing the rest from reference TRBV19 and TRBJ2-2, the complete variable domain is DGGITQSPKYLFRKEGQNVTLSCEQNLNHDAMYWYRQDPGQGLRLIYYSQIVNDFQKGDIAEGYSVSREKKESFPLTVTSAQKNPTAFYLCASSTDTTGELFFGEGSRLTVL.

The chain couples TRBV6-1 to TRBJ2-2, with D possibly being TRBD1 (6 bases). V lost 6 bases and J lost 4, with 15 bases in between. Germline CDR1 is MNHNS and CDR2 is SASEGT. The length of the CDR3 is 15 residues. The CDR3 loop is CASRSEDSPTGELFF. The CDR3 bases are TGTGCCAGCAGATCAGAGGACAGTCCCACCGGGGAGCTGTTTTTT.

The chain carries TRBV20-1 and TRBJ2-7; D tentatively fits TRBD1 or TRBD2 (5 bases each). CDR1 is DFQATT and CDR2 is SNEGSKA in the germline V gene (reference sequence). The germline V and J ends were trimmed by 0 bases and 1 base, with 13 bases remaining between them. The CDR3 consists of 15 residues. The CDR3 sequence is CSARDSRGPSYEQYF. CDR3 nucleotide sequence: TGCAGTGCTAGAGATAGCCGGGGACCTTCCTACGAGCAGTACTTC.

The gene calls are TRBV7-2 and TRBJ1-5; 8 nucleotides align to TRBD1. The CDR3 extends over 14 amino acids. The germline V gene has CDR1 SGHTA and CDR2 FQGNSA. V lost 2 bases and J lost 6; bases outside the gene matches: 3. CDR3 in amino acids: CASSLRQGSQPQHF. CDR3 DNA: TGTGCCAGCAGCTTACGACAGGGGAGTCAGCCCCAGCATTTT.